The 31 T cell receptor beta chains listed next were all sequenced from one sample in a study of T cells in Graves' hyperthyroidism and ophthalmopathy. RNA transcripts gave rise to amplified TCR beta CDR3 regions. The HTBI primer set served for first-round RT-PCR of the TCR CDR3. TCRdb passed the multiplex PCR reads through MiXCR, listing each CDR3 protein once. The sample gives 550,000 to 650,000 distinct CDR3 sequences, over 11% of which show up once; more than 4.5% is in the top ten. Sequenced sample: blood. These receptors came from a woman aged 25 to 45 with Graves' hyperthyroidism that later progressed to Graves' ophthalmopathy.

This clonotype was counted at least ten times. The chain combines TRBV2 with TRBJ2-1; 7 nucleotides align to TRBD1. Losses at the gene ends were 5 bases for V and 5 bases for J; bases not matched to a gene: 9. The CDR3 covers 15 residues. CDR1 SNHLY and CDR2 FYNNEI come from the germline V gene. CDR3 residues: CASSYQQGVNNEQFF. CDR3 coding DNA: TGTGCCAGCAGTTATCAGCAGGGGGTAAACAATGAGCAGTTCTTC.

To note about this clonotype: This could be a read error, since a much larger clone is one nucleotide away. For the CDR3, the DNA is TGCAGTGCTCTACCGGGTCGGCCTGACACCTACGAGCAGTTCTTC. Its protein product is CSALPGRPDTYEQFF. This chain links TRBV20-1 with TRBJ2-1; D not certain. The CDR3 contains 15 residues. The germline CDR1 and CDR2 sequences are DFQATT and SNEGSKA (reference sequence). Trimming removed 5 bases from V and 10 bases from J, with 24 bases in between.

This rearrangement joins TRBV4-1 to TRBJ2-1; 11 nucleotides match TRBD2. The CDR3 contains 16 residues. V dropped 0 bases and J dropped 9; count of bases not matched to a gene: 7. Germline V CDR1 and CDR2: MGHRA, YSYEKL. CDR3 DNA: TGCGCCAGCAGCCAAGATCTAGCGGGAGGTTTCGCTGAGCAGTTCTTC. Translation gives CASSQDLAGGFAEQFF.

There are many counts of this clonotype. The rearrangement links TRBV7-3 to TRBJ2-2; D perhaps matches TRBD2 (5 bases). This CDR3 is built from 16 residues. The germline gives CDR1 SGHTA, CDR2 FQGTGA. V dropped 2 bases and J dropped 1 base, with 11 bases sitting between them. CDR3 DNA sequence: TGTGCCAGCAGCTTAGCTCAAAGCGGGAACACCGGGGAGCTGTTTTTT. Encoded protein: CASSLAQSGNTGELFF.

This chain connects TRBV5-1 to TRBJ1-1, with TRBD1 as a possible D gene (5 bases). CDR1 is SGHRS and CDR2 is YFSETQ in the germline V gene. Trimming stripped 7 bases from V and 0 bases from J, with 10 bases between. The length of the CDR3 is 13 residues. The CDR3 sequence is CASARQLNTEAFF. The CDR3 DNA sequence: TGCGCCAGCGCTCGACAGTTGAACACTGAAGCTTTCTTT.

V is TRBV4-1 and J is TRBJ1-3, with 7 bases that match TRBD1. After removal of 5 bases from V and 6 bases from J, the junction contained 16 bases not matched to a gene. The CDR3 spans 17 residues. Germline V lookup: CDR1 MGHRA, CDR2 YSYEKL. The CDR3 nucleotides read TGCGCCAGCAGCTCCCCAGGGAGGGGGCGGAATGTAAACACCATATATTTT. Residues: CASSSPGRGRNVNTIYF.

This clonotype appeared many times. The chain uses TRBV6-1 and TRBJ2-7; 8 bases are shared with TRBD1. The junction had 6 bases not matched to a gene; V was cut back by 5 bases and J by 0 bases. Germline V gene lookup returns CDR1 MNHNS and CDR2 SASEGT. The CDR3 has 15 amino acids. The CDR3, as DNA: TGTGCCAGCAGTTACACAGGGGGATTCTCCTACGAGCAGTACTTC. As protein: CASSYTGGFSYEQYF.

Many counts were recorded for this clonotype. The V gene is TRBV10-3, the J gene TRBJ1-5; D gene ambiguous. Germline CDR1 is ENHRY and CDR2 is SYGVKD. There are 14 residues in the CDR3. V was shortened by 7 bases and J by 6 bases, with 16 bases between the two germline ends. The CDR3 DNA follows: TGTGCCATCAAATCAAGCAGAGACCTTCAGCCCCAGCATTTT. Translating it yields CAIKSSRDLQPQHF.

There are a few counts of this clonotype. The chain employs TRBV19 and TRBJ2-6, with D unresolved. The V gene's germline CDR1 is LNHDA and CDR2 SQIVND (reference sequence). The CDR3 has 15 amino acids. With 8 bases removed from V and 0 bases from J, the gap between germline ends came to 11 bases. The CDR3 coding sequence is TGTGCCAGTCGAGAGATCAGCTCTGGGGCCAACGTCCTGACTTTC. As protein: CASREISSGANVLTF.

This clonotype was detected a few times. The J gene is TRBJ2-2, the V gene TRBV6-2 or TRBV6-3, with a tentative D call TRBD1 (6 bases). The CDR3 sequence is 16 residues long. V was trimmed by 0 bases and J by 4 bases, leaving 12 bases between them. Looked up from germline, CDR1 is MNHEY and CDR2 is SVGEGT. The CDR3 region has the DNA TGTGCCAGCAGTTACTCAGCTACAGGGTTCACCGGGGAGCTGTTTTTT. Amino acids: CASSYSATGFTGELFF.

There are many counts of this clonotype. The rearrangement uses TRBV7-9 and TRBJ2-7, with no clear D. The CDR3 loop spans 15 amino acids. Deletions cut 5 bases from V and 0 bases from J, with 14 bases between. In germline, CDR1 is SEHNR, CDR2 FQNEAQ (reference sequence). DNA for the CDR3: TGTGCCAGCAGCCCCGTGGTCGCCCGCTCCTACGAGCAGTACTTC. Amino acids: CASSPVVARSYEQYF. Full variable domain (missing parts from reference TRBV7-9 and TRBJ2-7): DTGVSQNPRHKITKRGQNVTFRCDPISEHNRLYWYRQTLGQGPEFLTYFQNEAQLEKSRLLSDRFSAERPKGSFSTLEIQRTEQGDSAMYLCASSPVVARSYEQYFGPGTRLTVT.

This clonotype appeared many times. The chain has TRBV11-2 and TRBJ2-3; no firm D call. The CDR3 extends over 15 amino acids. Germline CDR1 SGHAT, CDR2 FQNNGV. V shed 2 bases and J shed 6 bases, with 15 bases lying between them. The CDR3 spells CASSLKSYPQDTQYF. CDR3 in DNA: TGTGCCAGCAGCTTAAAGTCGTACCCTCAGGATACGCAGTATTTT.

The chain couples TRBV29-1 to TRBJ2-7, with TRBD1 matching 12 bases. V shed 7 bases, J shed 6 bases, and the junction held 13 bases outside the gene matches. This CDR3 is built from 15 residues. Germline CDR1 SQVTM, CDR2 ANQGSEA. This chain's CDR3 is CSAQGGTGGFGEQYF. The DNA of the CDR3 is TGCAGCGCCCAAGGTGGGACAGGGGGCTTCGGCGAGCAGTACTTC.

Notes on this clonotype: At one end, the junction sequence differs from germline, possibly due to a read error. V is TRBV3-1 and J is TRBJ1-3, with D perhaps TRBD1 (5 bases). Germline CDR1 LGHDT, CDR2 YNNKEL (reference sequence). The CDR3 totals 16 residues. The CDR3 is CASSQGLDNSGNTIHF. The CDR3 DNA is TGTGCCAGCAGCCAAGGACTGGACAACTCTGGAAACACCATACATTTT. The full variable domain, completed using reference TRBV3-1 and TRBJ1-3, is DTAVSQTPKYLVTQMGNDKSIKCEQNLGHDTMYWYKQDSKKFLKIMFSYNNKELIINETVPNRFSPKSPDKAHLNLHINSLELGDSAVYFCASSQGLDNSGNTIHFGEGSWLTVV.

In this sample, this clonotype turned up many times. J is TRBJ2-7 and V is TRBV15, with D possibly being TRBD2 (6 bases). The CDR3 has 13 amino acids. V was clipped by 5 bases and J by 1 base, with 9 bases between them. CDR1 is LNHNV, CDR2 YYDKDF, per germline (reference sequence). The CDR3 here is CATSSRESYEQYF. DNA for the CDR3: TGTGCCACCAGCTCCCGGGAGTCCTACGAGCAGTACTTC.

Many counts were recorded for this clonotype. The CDR3 DNA reads TGTGCCAGCAGCTTATCTGATGGGGACACTGAAGCTTTCTTT. Protein product: CASSLSDGDTEAFF. V and J are TRBV7-9 and TRBJ1-1; D is unresolved. The CDR3 runs 14 residues. V lost 2 bases and J 3 bases, leaving 10 bases between the germline ends. Looked up from germline, CDR1 is SEHNR and CDR2 is FQNEAQ (reference sequence).

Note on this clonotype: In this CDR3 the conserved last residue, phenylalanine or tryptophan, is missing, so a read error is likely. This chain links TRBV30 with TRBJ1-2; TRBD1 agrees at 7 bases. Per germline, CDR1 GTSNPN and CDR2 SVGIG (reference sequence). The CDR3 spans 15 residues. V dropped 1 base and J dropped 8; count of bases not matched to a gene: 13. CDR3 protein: CAWSDDRVRAEGYTL. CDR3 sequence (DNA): TGTGCCTGGAGTGACGACAGGGTCCGGGCTGAGGGCTACACCCTC.

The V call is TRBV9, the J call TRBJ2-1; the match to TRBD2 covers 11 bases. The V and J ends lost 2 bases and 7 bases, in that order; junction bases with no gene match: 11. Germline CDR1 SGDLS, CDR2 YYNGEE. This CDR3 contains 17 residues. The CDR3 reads CASSVTATGLAGNEQFF. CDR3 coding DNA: TGTGCCAGCAGCGTCACGGCGACTGGACTAGCGGGTAATGAGCAGTTCTTC. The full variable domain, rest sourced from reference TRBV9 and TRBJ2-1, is DSGVTQTPKHLITATGQRVTLRCSPRSGDLSVYWYQQSLDQGLQFLIQYYNGEERAKGNILERFSAQQFPDLHSELNLSSLELGDSALYFCASSVTATGLAGNEQFFGPGTRLTVL.

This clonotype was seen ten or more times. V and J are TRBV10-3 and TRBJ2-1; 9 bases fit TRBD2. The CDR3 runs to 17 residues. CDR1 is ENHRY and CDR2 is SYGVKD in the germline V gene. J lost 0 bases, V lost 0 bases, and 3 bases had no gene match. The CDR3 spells CAISESSGRISYNEQFF. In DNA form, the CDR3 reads TGTGCCATCAGTGAGTCGAGCGGGAGGATCTCCTACAATGAGCAGTTCTTC.

The CDR3 DNA reads as TGTGCCTGGGGGACATTAGGGGATGAGCAGTTCTTC. It is translated as CAWGTLGDEQFF. The chain joins TRBV30 to TRBJ2-1; TRBD1 might be the D (6 bases). Germline CDR1 is GTSNPN and CDR2 is SVGIG (reference sequence). There are 12 residues in the CDR3. Trimming pared 5 bases from V and 8 bases from J, leaving 13 bases between.

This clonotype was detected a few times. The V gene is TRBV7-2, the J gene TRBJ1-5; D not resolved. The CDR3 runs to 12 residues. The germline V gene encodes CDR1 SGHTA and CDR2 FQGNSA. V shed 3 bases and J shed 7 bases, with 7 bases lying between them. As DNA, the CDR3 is TGTGCCAGCAGCTTTTACGCGCAGCCCCAGCATTTT. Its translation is CASSFYAQPQHF.

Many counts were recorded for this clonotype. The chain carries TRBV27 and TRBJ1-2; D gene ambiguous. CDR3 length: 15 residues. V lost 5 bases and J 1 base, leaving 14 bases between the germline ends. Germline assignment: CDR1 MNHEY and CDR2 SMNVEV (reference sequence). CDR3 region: CASSPTALLNYGYTF. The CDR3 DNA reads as TGTGCCAGCAGTCCTACCGCGCTTCTTAACTATGGCTACACCTTC.

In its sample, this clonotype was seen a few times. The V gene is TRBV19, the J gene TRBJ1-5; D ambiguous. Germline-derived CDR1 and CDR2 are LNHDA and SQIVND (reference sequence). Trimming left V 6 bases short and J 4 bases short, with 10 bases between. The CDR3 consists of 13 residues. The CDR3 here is CASRLRENQPQHF. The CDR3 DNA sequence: TGTGCCAGTAGGTTGAGAGAGAATCAGCCCCAGCATTTT.

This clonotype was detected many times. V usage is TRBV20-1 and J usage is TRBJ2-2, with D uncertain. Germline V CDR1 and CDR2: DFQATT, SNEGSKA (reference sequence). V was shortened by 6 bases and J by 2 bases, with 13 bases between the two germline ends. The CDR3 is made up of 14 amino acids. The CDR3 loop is CSAPGSQNTGELFF. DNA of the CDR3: TGCAGTGCCCCCGGGTCTCAAAACACCGGGGAGCTGTTTTTT.

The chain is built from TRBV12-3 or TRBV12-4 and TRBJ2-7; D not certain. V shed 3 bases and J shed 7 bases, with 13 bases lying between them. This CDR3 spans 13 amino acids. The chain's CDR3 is CASSLGPVWEQYF. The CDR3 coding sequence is TGTGCCAGCAGTTTGGGTCCAGTATGGGAGCAGTACTTC.

The CDR3 region is CASSPGTSGYYEQYF. The CDR3 nucleotides read TGCGCCAGCAGCCCGGGGACTAGCGGTTACTACGAGCAGTACTTC. The chain links TRBV4-3 to TRBJ2-7; 11 positions agree with TRBD2. The germline V gene encodes CDR1 LGHNA and CDR2 YSLEER. V shed 4 bases and J 3 bases; nucleotides not matched to a gene: 5. The length of the CDR3 is 15 residues.

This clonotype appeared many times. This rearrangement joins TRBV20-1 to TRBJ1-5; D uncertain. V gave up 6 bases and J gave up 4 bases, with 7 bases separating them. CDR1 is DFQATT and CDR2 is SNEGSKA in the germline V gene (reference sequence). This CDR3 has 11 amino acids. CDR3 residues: CSARENQPQHF. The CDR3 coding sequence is TGCAGTGCCCGGGAAAATCAGCCCCAGCATTTT.

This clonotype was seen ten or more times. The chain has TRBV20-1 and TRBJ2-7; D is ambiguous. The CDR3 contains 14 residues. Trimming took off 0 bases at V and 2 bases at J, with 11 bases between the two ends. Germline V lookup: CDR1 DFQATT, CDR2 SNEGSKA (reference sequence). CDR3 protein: CSARDQGIAYEQYF. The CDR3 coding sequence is TGCAGTGCTAGAGATCAAGGGATAGCCTACGAGCAGTACTTC.

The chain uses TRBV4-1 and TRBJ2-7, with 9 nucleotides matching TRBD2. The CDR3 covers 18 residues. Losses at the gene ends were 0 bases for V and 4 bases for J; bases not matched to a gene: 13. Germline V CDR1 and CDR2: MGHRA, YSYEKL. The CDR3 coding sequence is TGCGCCAGCAGCCAAGAACGAGGGATAGCGGGAGCCCTTTACGAGCAGTACTTC. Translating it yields CASSQERGIAGALYEQYF.

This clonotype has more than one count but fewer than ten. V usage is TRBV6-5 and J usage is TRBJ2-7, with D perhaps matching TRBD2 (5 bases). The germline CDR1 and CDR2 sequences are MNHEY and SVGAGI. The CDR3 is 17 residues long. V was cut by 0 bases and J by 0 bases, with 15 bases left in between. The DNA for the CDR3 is TGTGCCAGCAGTTACTCAGGTTGGCCAGGAGGCTCCTACGAGCAGTACTTC. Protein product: CASSYSGWPGGSYEQYF.

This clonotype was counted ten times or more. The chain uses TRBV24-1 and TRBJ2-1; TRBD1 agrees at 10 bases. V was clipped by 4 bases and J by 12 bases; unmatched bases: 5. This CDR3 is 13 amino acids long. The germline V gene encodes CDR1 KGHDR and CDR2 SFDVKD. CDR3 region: CATSETGGLRQFF. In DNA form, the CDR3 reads TGTGCCACCAGTGAGACAGGGGGCCTCAGGCAGTTCTTC.